These 10 T cell receptor beta chains share one sample of origin, sequenced in a study of blood T cells in healthy people across ages. The use of a sample-barcoded 5' primer and a J-beta primer mix characterized a second PCR of roughly 6 to 11 cycles. TCRdb fed the 5' RACE reads into MiXCR, producing one record per CDR3 protein. Of about 640,000 distinct CDR3 sequences in the sample, 58% were seen once. The sequencing sample was made of blood. These TCRs come from a man aged 60 to 69 in good health.

V and J are TRBV20-1 and TRBJ1-2; D gene ambiguous. CDR1 is DFQATT and CDR2 is SNEGSKA in the germline V gene (reference sequence). The CDR3 consists of 14 residues. Trimming pared 4 bases from V and 4 bases from J, leaving 16 bases between. The CDR3 sequence: CSAINPKEVYGYTF. The CDR3 DNA follows: TGCAGTGCTATCAACCCGAAGGAGGTCTATGGCTACACCTTC.

This clonotype was detected a few times. The gene calls are TRBV20-1 and TRBJ2-7, with TRBD2 matching 10 bases. CDR1 and CDR2 from the germline V gene are DFQATT and SNEGSKA (reference sequence). J lost 2 bases, V lost 5 bases, and 3 bases had no gene match. This CDR3 comprises 13 residues. The CDR3 reads CSAERGGTYEQYF. CDR3 nucleotides: TGCAGTGCTGAGCGGGGGGGGACCTACGAGCAGTACTTC.

This clonotype has just one count. The CDR3 here is CASSYSWTLNQPQHF. CDR3 sequence (DNA): TGTGCCAGCAGTTACTCGTGGACGCTCAATCAGCCCCAGCATTTT. The genes are TRBV6-5 and TRBJ1-5; no definite D call. The CDR3 is made up of 15 amino acids. CDR1 and CDR2 from the germline V gene are MNHEY and SVGAGI. The V gene lost 0 bases and the J gene lost 3 bases, with 9 bases spanning the gap.

The gene calls are TRBV10-3 and TRBJ2-3; maybe TRBD2 (6 bases). Germline V gene lookup returns CDR1 ENHRY and CDR2 SYGVKD. With 9 bases removed from V and 1 base from J, the gap between germline ends came to 8 bases. This CDR3 region has 12 residues. This CDR3 reads CAMGGRTDTQYF. Here the CDR3 DNA reads TGTGCCATGGGAGGTCGCACAGATACGCAGTATTTT.

The rearrangement joins TRBV27 to TRBJ2-2; D is possibly TRBD2 (6 bases). Germline V gives CDR1 MNHEY, CDR2 SMNVEV (reference sequence). The CDR3 covers 17 residues. V lost 5 bases to trimming and J lost 0 bases, with 16 bases between them. Here the CDR3 DNA reads TGTGCCAGCAGTCCCACTTTCGGCGGGACGAACACCGGGGAGCTGTTTTTT. Protein: CASSPTFGGTNTGELFF.

This clonotype occurred once. CDR3 in DNA: TGCGCCAGCAGCTTAACGGGGGGGCCAAACGATGAGCAGTTCTTC. Its protein product is CASSLTGGPNDEQFF. The rearrangement links TRBV5-1 to TRBJ2-1, with 8 bases lining up with TRBD2. The CDR3 has 15 amino acids. Germline-derived CDR1 and CDR2 are SGHRS and YFSETQ. J lost 8 bases, V lost 2 bases, and 9 bases had no gene match. The full variable domain, its missing parts supplied by reference TRBV5-1 and TRBJ2-1, is KAGVTQTPRYLIKTRGQQVTLSCSPISGHRSVSWYQQTPGQGLQFLFEYFSETQRNKGNFPGRFSGRQFSNSRSEMNVSTLELGDSALYLCASSLTGGPNDEQFFGPGTRLTVL.

This chain uses TRBV18 with TRBJ2-4; perhaps D is TRBD1 or TRBD2 (5 bases each). Near its end, the DNA agrees better with TRBJ2-7, so the J call may be wrong. This CDR3 is 16 amino acids long. Germline values: CDR1 KGHSH, CDR2 LQKENI. This chain's CDR3 is CASSPSTGTGTYEQYF. The CDR3 coding sequence is TGTGCCAGCTCACCAAGTACCGGGACCGGAACCTACGAGCAGTACTTC.

The rearrangement joins TRBV7-2 to TRBJ2-5; TRBD2 agrees at 7 bases. After removal of 2 bases from V and 2 bases from J, the junction contained 5 bases not matched to a gene. There are 15 residues in the CDR3. CDR1 is SGHTA and CDR2 is FQGNSA in the germline V gene. CDR3 DNA sequence: TGTGCCAGCAGCTTACAAAGCGGGGCTCAAGAGACCCAGTACTTC. Protein sequence: CASSLQSGAQETQYF.

CDR3 DNA: TGTGCTAGTGGTTTGGGACTAGCGGGGGGGCGGAATGAGCAGTTCTTC. Its protein is CASGLGLAGGRNEQFF. The rearrangement joins TRBV12-5 to TRBJ2-1; 14 bases map to TRBD2. V shed 1 base and J 7 bases; nucleotides not matched to a gene: 3. The CDR3 sequence is 16 residues long. The germline gives CDR1 LGHNT, CDR2 FRNRAP.

This clonotype occurred once. V is TRBV28 and J is TRBJ1-2; D call uncertain. The V end lost 5 bases, the J end lost 5 bases, and 12 bases lay between the germline ends. The V gene's germline CDR1 is MDHEN and CDR2 SYDVKM. The CDR3 sequence is 13 residues long. The CDR3 is CASSGVSEYGYTF. The CDR3 coding sequence is TGTGCCAGCAGTGGGGTCTCGGAATATGGCTACACCTTC.